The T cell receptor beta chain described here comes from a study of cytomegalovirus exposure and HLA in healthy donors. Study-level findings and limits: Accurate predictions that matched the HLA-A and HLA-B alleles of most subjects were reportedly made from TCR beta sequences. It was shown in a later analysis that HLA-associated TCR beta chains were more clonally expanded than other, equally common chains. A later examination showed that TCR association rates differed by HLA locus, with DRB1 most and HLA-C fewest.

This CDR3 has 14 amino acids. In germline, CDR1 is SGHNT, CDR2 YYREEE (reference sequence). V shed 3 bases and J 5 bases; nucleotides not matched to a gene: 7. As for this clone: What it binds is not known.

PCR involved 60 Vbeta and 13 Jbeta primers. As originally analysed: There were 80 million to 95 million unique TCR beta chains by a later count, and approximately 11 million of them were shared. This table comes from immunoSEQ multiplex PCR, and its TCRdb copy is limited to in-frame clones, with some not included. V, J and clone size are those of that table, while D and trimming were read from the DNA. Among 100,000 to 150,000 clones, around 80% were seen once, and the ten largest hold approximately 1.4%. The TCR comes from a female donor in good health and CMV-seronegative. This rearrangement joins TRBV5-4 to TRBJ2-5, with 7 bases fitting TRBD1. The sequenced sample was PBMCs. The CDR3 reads CASSSTGVGETQYF. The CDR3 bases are TGTGCCAGCAGCTCTACAGGGGTGGGGGAGACCCAGTACTTC.